This T cell receptor (beta chain) was identified in a study of glioma-infiltrating T cells after dendritic cell vaccination. The immunoSEQ assay amplified TCRB CDR3 from up to 2 ug DNA. Only in-frame clones appear in the TCRdb table, and some are missing; sequencing was by immunoSEQ multiplex PCR. The sample includes about 49,000 clones, approximately 83% of them seen just once. This CDR3 contains 14 residues. The V gene end was trimmed by 6 bases and the J gene end by 1 base; junction bases not matched to a gene: 3. In germline, CDR1 is WSHSY, CDR2 SAAADI. Blood PBMC samples: pre-vaccination, two weeks post third vaccination, and at tumor progression.

Sequencing was performed on blood, taken before dendritic cell vaccination. This chain connects TRBV10-2 to TRBJ1-1, with TRBD1 identical over 9 bases. This sequence originates from a human donor with glioblastoma. The CDR3 region has the DNA TGCGCCAGCAGGGAGGACAGGGGGAACACTGAAGCTTTCTTT. Its translation: CASREDRGNTEAFF.